Listed here is a single T cell receptor (beta chain). The antigen this receptor binds is unknown. Qualities for individual bases were not recorded, and no much larger clone is one base off. This record comes from a study of vaccination effects on CD4 cells after COVID-19 (dated 2022 in TCRdb). The study in broad terms: Each participant received two doses of an mRNA SARS-CoV-2 vaccine, either BNT162b2 or mRNA-1273. The study compared SARS-CoV-2 spike-specific CD4+ TCR repertoires before and after mRNA vaccination in COVID-19 convalescent patients and infection-naive vaccine recipients. The full study included approximately nine COVID-19 convalescent patients and several SARS-CoV-2-naive healthy vaccine recipients. Cultures from other donors in the study were sequenced with the Oncomine TCR Beta short-read assay on an Illumina iSeq 100.

In the ViraFEST assay, PBMC were stimulated with viral peptide pools, and TCR sequencing was then used to find antigen-specific CD4+ T cell clonotypes based on their expansion. After approximately eleven days of culture, CD4+ T cells were isolated with the EasySep CD4+ T cell isolation kit. Healthy vaccine recipients had no prior SARS-CoV-2 infection, confirmed by negative nucleocapsid antibodies before and after vaccination. Roughly 2.1 million PBMC per well were cultured in IMDM with roughly 5% human AB serum, 10 IU/ml IL-2 and gentamicin, plus 10 ug/ml peptides. On days 3 and 7, half of the culture medium was replaced with fresh IL-2-containing medium. Each peptide stimulation condition was cultured in triplicate wells unless otherwise noted. Using Ficoll-Paque Plus gradient centrifugation, PBMC were separated from whole blood and then either used fresh or cryopreserved at -140C. The overlapping peptide pools covered the spike proteins of SARS-CoV-2 as well as those of the common cold coronaviruses HCoV-NL63, HCoV-OC43 and HCoV-229E. The QIAamp micro DNA kit was used to extract genomic DNA from the cultured CD4+ T cells.

Library prep was done by the immunoSEQ multiplex PCR assay. DNA from the cultured, isolated CD4+ T cells was subjected to TCR beta CDR3 sequencing. The authors' pipeline ran thus. Non-productive TCR sequences were discarded, and reads were trimmed to the CDR3 region, with only CDR3s of 7 or more amino acids retained. Antigen-specific clonotypes were identified using the MANAFEST web app by comparison of expansion in peptide wells against reference cultures. To count as positive, a clone had to show expansion at FDR<0.05 compared with the reference and with all other wells, an odds ratio above 5, and a frequency above 0.1% in two replicate wells. A clonotype was called cross-reactive if it was significantly expanded both in SARS-CoV-2 spike wells and in at least one common cold coronavirus spike condition. Using the stringdist R package, CDR3 similarity was measured by Levenshtein distance, and unrooted trees were constructed with ape in R 3.6.1. TCRdb re-hosts the immuneACCESS table, in-frame sequences only. Its copies lack some clones; in the studies checked, an unresolved V gene accounts for under half of them, and the cause for the rest is not known. Clone size and V and J calls were adopted from that table, with D and trimming inferred from the DNA. A total of over 8,000 clones appear in this sample, approximately 74% of them only once. The leading ten clones occupy over 10% of the sample.

Findings and caveats that apply to the study as a whole: The study was limited by a small number of convalescent patients and lacked early post-infection timepoints. Among healthy vaccine recipients, nearly all vaccine-induced clones were SARS-CoV-2 mono-reactive, and only 1 of 255 was cross-reactive with common cold coronaviruses. Both infection-induced and vaccine-induced clones contracted markedly at late post-vaccination timepoints, which is consistent with waning T cell responses.

The material sequenced was CD4+ T cells from PBMCs cultured with HCoV-229E spike peptides, taken before COVID-19 vaccination. The cell subset or site label for this specimen denotes: HCoV-229E spike overlapping peptide pool stimulation. This TCR came from a human donor who received a COVID-19 vaccine.

In nucleotides, the sequence is TGCGCCAGCAGCCAGGAAAGGGGCCCCTATGGCTACACCTTC. It translates to CASSQERGPYGYTF. The chain uses TRBV4-1 and TRBJ1-2; TRBD1 is possibly the D segment (5 matching bases). CDR1 and CDR2 are read off the germline V gene as MGHRA and YSYEKL. The CDR3 starts with the cysteine, ends with the phenylalanine, and has 14 residues. Just CDR3 DNA is preserved here, 42 bases in frame from base 1. V is cut by 3 bases and J by 4 bases, and the space between the germline ends is 12 bases.